The following is a T cell receptor beta chain sequence with its context. This sample was taken from a study of blood T cell repertoires in COVID-19. Some clones are missing from TCRdb's copy, which holds only in-frame ones; the method was immunoSEQ multiplex PCR. This repertoire shows more than 300,000 clones, nearly 90% found once; its top ten account for more than 9%. This receptor was obtained from a woman between 25 and 40 years old who had recovered from COVID-19. Sequenced sample: PBMCs or T cells enriched from blood (not recorded which).

For the CDR3, the DNA is TGCGCCAGCAGCTTGGTGGGCCCCCCTAGCACAGATACGCAGTATTTT. Its protein is CASSLVGPPSTDTQYF. The genes are TRBV5-1 and TRBJ2-3; D is unclear. CDR3 size: 16 residues. Germline V gene sequence: CDR1 SGHRS, CDR2 YFSETQ. The V and J ends lost 0 bases and 0 bases respectively, with 11 bases between them.